Below, 22 T cell receptor beta chains from the same sample are listed, as sequenced in a study of PD-1 blockade in classical Hodgkin lymphoma. Following autologous stem cell transplantation, relapse occurred in every patient, and exposure to brentuximab vedotin varied. Some clones are missing from TCRdb's copy, which holds only in-frame ones; the method was immunoSEQ multiplex PCR. The repertoire holds 10,000 to 15,000 clones, around 92% seen once, with under 12% in the top ten. This specimen consisted of peripheral blood mononuclear cells (PBMCs), obtained at baseline. These receptors were obtained from a human donor with classical Hodgkin lymphoma.

This clone appeared a few times. This chain links TRBV19 with TRBJ2-1; 10 bases line up with TRBD2. Germline trimming cut 1 base from V and 6 bases from J; bases unmatched to any gene: 3. The CDR3 sequence is 15 residues long. CDR1 LNHDA and CDR2 SQIVND come from the germline V gene (reference sequence). CDR3 bases: TGTGCCAGTAGTATAGGAGGGACTAGCGTCAATGAGCAGTTCTTC. This sequence encodes CASSIGGTSVNEQFF. The full variable domain, with the rest looked up from reference TRBV19 and TRBJ2-1, is DGGITQSPKYLFRKEGQNVTLSCEQNLNHDAMYWYRQDPGQGLRLIYYSQIVNDFQKGDIAEGYSVSREKKESFPLTVTSAQKNPTAFYLCASSIGGTSVNEQFFGPGTRLTVL.

The J gene is TRBJ1-6, the V gene TRBV5-1; the D gene is possibly TRBD1 (6 bases). The V end lost 3 bases, the J end lost 6 bases, and 13 bases lay between the germline ends. Germline loops: CDR1 SGHRS, CDR2 YFSETQ. CDR3 length: 15 amino acids. CDR3 nucleotide sequence: TGCGCCAGCAGCTCTGTGACAGGCCCTAATTCACCCCTCCACTTT. It yields the protein CASSSVTGPNSPLHF.

The chain joins TRBV5-1 to TRBJ2-3, with D possibly TRBD2 on 5 matching bases. Germline V gives CDR1 SGHRS, CDR2 YFSETQ. CDR3 length: 13 amino acids. Trimming took 6 bases from V and 6 from J, leaving 14 bases between them. The CDR3 loop reads CASTAGVGDTQYF. Written as DNA, the CDR3 is TGCGCCAGCACCGCCGGGGTTGGTGATACGCAGTATTTT.

The gene calls are TRBV6-5 and TRBJ2-7; possibly TRBD2 for D (6 bases). Trimming shortened V by 0 bases and J by 6 bases, and 9 bases separated the two germline ends. Per the germline V gene, CDR1 is MNHEY and CDR2 is SVGAGI. This CDR3 has 13 amino acids. CDR3 DNA sequence: TGTGCCAGCAGTTACTCGATCGGGGGCGAGCAGTACTTC. Its protein is CASSYSIGGEQYF.

This chain's CDR3 is CASSALGKGTFMNTEAFF. Written as DNA, the CDR3 is TGTGCCAGCAGCGCTCTCGGAAAAGGTACTTTCATGAACACTGAAGCTTTCTTT. The chain has TRBV9 and TRBJ1-1; D is unresolved. The CDR3 length is 18 residues. Germline loops: CDR1 SGDLS, CDR2 YYNGEE. V shed 3 bases and J shed 0 bases, with 21 bases lying between them.

The chain employs TRBV5-1 and TRBJ1-3, with D possibly TRBD1 on 5 matching bases. V dropped 2 bases and J dropped 0 bases, with 12 bases sitting between them. This CDR3 is 16 amino acids long. Per germline, CDR1 SGHRS and CDR2 YFSETQ. The CDR3 sequence: CASSFGWDPSGNTIYF. The CDR3 DNA follows: TGCGCCAGCAGCTTTGGTTGGGACCCCTCTGGAAACACCATATATTTT.

V usage is TRBV5-6 and J usage is TRBJ2-5; 7 nucleotides align to TRBD2. Unmatched junction bases numbered 3, after V lost 2 bases and J lost 2 bases. The CDR3 runs 14 residues. Germline-derived CDR1 and CDR2 are SGHDT and YYEEEE. Here the CDR3 DNA reads TGTGCCAGCAGCTTAGCGGGGTCTCAAGAGACCCAGTACTTC. Translated: CASSLAGSQETQYF.

The chain combines TRBV5-1 with TRBJ1-1; D gene uncertain. Trimming shortened V by 0 bases and J by 4 bases, and 4 bases separated the two germline ends. CDR3 length: 12 residues. In germline, CDR1 is SGHRS, CDR2 YFSETQ. This CDR3 is CASSLEGTEAFF. In DNA, the CDR3 is TGCGCCAGCAGCTTGGAGGGCACTGAAGCTTTCTTT.

The chain employs TRBV7-9 and TRBJ2-6, with 7 bases lining up with TRBD1. This CDR3 has 15 residues. The germline gives CDR1 SEHNR, CDR2 FQNEAQ (reference sequence). Trimming took 6 bases from V and 2 from J; bases not matched to a gene: 4. The CDR3 sequence is CASRVGGAGANVLTF. CDR3 sequence (DNA): TGTGCCAGCAGAGTAGGGGGCGCTGGGGCCAACGTCCTGACTTTC.

This chain connects TRBV19 to TRBJ2-6, with a tentative D call TRBD1 (5 bases). Germline-derived CDR1 and CDR2 are LNHDA and SQIVND (reference sequence). V lost 3 bases to trimming and J lost 8 bases, with 14 bases between them. This CDR3 comprises 15 residues. CDR3 sequence: CASSMVQGRTNVLTF. The CDR3 bases are TGTGCCAGTAGTATGGTCCAGGGTAGGACCAACGTCCTGACTTTC.

The chain combines TRBV30 with TRBJ2-3; 9 bases agree with TRBD1. Unmatched junction bases numbered 6, after V lost 2 bases and J lost 6 bases. CDR3 size: 14 residues. Germline-derived CDR1 and CDR2 are GTSNPN and SVGIG (reference sequence). The CDR3 nucleotides read TGTGCCTGGAGTCCCCCCGGACAGGGGGATACGCAGTATTTT. Translating it yields CAWSPPGQGDTQYF.

V gene TRBV19 combines with J gene TRBJ1-6; D not resolved. V lost 6 bases and J lost 0, with 9 bases in between. CDR3 length: 15 residues. CDR1 is LNHDA and CDR2 is SQIVND in the germline V gene (reference sequence). CDR3 loop: CASSIQSSYNSPLHF. In DNA form, the CDR3 reads TGTGCCAGTAGCATTCAAAGCTCCTATAATTCACCCCTCCACTTT.

The chain employs TRBV6-6 and TRBJ1-2; TRBD1 is a possible D gene (5 bases). The V gene lost 6 bases and the J gene lost 7 bases, with 15 bases spanning the gap. The CDR3 sequence is 13 residues long. Germline assignment: CDR1 MNHNY and CDR2 SVGAGI (reference sequence). The CDR3 loop reads CASSLGTLAGYTF. In DNA, the CDR3 is TGTGCCAGCAGCCTAGGGACCCTTGCTGGCTACACCTTC.

This clone appeared a few times. The V and J genes are TRBV5-1 and TRBJ2-7, with D possibly matching TRBD2 (6 bases). In germline, CDR1 is SGHRS, CDR2 YFSETQ. The CDR3 covers 16 residues. V lost 6 bases and J lost 6, with 25 bases in between. CDR3 protein: CASTPEGRTTLGEQYF. The CDR3 DNA follows: TGCGCCAGCACCCCGGAGGGGAGGACTACCCTGGGCGAGCAGTACTTC.

This clone was picked up one time. This chain connects TRBV5-6 to TRBJ1-6; D is undetermined. The CDR3 is 14 residues long. Germline CDR1 and CDR2: SGHDT and YYEEEE. Trimming removed 0 bases from V and 10 bases from J, with 11 bases in between. The CDR3 DNA sequence: TGTGCCAGCAGCTTGGGCGGGGTAGGATCACCCCTCCACTTT. Protein product: CASSLGGVGSPLHF.

The chain links TRBV7-9 to TRBJ1-6; the match to TRBD1 covers 10 bases. The V gene end was trimmed by 1 base and the J gene end by 7 bases; junction bases not matched to a gene: 1. Germline values: CDR1 SEHNR, CDR2 FQNEAQ (reference sequence). The CDR3 is 15 residues long. CDR3 coding DNA: TGTGCCAGCAGCTTAGGGGGACAGGGGAATTCACCCCTCCACTTT. Residues: CASSLGGQGNSPLHF.

The J gene is TRBJ2-5, the V gene TRBV5-1, with D uncertain. Trimming shortened V by 1 base and J by 1 base, and 8 bases separated the two germline ends. CDR3 length equals 14 residues. Germline V gene lookup returns CDR1 SGHRS and CDR2 YFSETQ. CDR3 amino acids: CASSLSAAQETQYF. CDR3 bases: TGCGCCAGCAGCTTGTCGGCAGCCCAAGAGACCCAGTACTTC. The variable domain in full, with the rest retrieved from reference TRBV5-1 and TRBJ2-5, is KAGVTQTPRYLIKTRGQQVTLSCSPISGHRSVSWYQQTPGQGLQFLFEYFSETQRNKGNFPGRFSGRQFSNSRSEMNVSTLELGDSALYLCASSLSAAQETQYFGPGTRLLVL.

The chain carries TRBV5-1 and TRBJ2-5, with a tentative D call TRBD1 (6 bases). V shed 4 bases and J shed 5 bases, with 12 bases lying between them. Germline V gene sequence: CDR1 SGHRS, CDR2 YFSETQ. The CDR3 contains 13 residues. The CDR3 here is CASSQQGPETQYF. The DNA of the CDR3 is TGCGCCAGCAGCCAACAGGGACCGGAGACCCAGTACTTC.

V usage is TRBV7-2 and J usage is TRBJ2-1, with 9 nucleotides matching TRBD2. With V trimmed by 5 bases and J by 2 bases, 4 bases remained unmatched. This CDR3 has 15 residues. The germline V gene encodes CDR1 SGHTA and CDR2 FQGNSA. The CDR3 is CASSPQRGAYNEQFF. CDR3 DNA: TGTGCCAGCAGCCCTCAGCGGGGGGCCTACAATGAGCAGTTCTTC. Complete variable domain (other parts from reference TRBV7-2 and TRBJ2-1): GAGVSQSPSNKVTEKGKDVELRCDPISGHTALYWYRQSLGQGLEFLIYFQGNSAPDKSGLPSDRFSAERTGGSVSTLTIQRTQQEDSAVYLCASSPQRGAYNEQFFGPGTRLTVL.

The chain combines TRBV19 with TRBJ2-2; D ambiguous. The germline V gene has CDR1 LNHDA and CDR2 SQIVND (reference sequence). Trimming pared 4 bases from V and 7 bases from J, leaving 10 bases between. The CDR3 loop spans 13 amino acids. CDR3 residues: CASSTRSVGELFF. Here the CDR3 DNA reads TGTGCCAGTAGTACAAGAAGCGTCGGGGAGCTGTTTTTT.

The chain carries TRBV25-1 and TRBJ2-7; TRBD1 might be the D (6 bases). Germline V gene sequence: CDR1 MGHDK, CDR2 SYGVNS. The CDR3 extends over 12 amino acids. V shed 6 bases and J shed 5 bases, with 11 bases lying between them. DNA of the CDR3: TGTGCCAGCAGCCTACAGGGTCACGAGCAGTACTTC. Translated: CASSLQGHEQYF.

The V and J genes are TRBV30 and TRBJ1-2, with D possibly TRBD1 on 6 matching bases. Germline loops: CDR1 GTSNPN, CDR2 SVGIG (reference sequence). The CDR3 consists of 15 residues. Trimming left V 0 bases short and J 6 bases short, with 17 bases between. The CDR3 DNA reads TGTGCCTGGAGTGTATCCGGTGGGGGGCGGGATGGCTACACCTTC. Protein sequence: CAWSVSGGGRDGYTF.